This T cell receptor beta chain came from a study of OX40 agonist ivuxolimab in advanced cancers. Overall study: Six ivuxolimab dose levels, 0.01 to 10 mg/kg, were given intravenously every 2 weeks. Participants averaged approximately 65 years of age (range about 23 to 90) and were 82.7% male. Notes on the study in general: Among the least clonally expanded were partial responders at 0.1-3.0 mg/kg.

Data came from immunoSEQ multiplex PCR; TCRdb stores just in-frame clones and leaves some out. The sample consists of about 69,000 clones, 80% of them appearing once. Comments on this clone: Its target is not known.

CDR3 size: 17 residues. V lost 3 bases, J lost 1 base, and 13 bases lay in between. Per the germline V gene, CDR1 is KGHSH and CDR2 is LQKENI. This chain connects TRBV18 to TRBJ1-6, with D maybe TRBD1 (5 bases). The sample was CD4+ or CD8+ T cells sorted from blood, taken in a trial of the OX40 agonist ivuxolimab. The TCR comes from an adult with an advanced solid tumor such as melanoma, head and neck, liver or kidney cancer. The CDR3: CASSPWDLGSYNSPLHF. The CDR3 region has the DNA TGTGCCAGCTCACCCTGGGACCTGGGATCCTATAATTCACCCCTCCACTTT.